This T cell receptor beta chain was recovered during a study of blood T cell repertoires in COVID-19. Clones were read by immunoSEQ multiplex PCR, and TCRdb kept only the in-frame ones, dropping some. Here the sample spans about 150,000 clones, roughly nine tenths being singletons. Trimming removed 0 bases at V and 10 bases at J, with 15 bases between. The CDR3 is made up of 13 amino acids. Germline lookup yields CDR1 GTSNPN and CDR2 SVGIG (reference sequence). This chain joins TRBV30 and TRBJ1-1, with D uncertain. This TCR was sampled from a woman aged 45-65 years who had recovered from COVID-19. The sample taken for sequencing was PBMCs or T cells enriched from blood (not recorded which). The DNA for the CDR3 is TGTGCCTGGAGTGTGTGGTCGCGGGAGGGAGCTTTCTTT. Translation: CAWSVWSREGAFF.